What follows describes a single TCR beta chain. The target antigen is unknown. J gave up 1 base and V 1 base, and 12 bases lay outside the gene matches. The CDR3 totals 19 residues. Per the germline V gene, CDR1 is SGHTA and CDR2 is FQGNSA. This sample is part of a study of T cell responses to AZD1222 COVID-19 vaccine. Points from the study as a whole: Nearly half of spike-specific TCRs reportedly go after variant regions that carry no mutations. Vaccine-associated CD4 TCRs ranged over spike, dominating at 160-218 and 743-854.

The assay was immunoSEQ multiplex PCR, and TCRdb's table has in-frame clones only and misses some. The sample lists roughly 120,000 clones; roughly 91% were seen once. The origin of this receptor is an adult who received the AZD1222 COVID-19 vaccine. V is TRBV7-2 and J is TRBJ1-2; 10 bases map to TRBD1. The starting material was peripheral blood, obtained 28 days after the second AZD1222 dose. The CDR3 DNA reads TGTGCCAGCAGCTTAGGGCCCGGGACAGGGGCGAATTTTAACTATGGCTACACCTTC. It encodes CASSLGPGTGANFNYGYTF.